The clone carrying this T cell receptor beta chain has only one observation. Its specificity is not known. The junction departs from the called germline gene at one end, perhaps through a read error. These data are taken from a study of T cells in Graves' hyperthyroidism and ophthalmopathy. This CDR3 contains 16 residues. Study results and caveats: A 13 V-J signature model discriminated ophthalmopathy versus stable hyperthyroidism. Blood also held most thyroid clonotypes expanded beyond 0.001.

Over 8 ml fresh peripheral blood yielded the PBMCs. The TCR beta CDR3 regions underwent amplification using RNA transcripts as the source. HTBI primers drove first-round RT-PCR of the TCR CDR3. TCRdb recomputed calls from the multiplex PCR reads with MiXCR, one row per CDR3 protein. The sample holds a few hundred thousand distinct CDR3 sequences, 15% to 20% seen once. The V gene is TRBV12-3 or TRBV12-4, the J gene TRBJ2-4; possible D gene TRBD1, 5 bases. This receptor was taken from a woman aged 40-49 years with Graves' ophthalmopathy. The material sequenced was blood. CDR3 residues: CVSTHQGLSGRNIQYF. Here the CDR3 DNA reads TGTGTCAGCACCCACCAGGGTCTATCCGGCAGGAACATTCAGTACTTC.